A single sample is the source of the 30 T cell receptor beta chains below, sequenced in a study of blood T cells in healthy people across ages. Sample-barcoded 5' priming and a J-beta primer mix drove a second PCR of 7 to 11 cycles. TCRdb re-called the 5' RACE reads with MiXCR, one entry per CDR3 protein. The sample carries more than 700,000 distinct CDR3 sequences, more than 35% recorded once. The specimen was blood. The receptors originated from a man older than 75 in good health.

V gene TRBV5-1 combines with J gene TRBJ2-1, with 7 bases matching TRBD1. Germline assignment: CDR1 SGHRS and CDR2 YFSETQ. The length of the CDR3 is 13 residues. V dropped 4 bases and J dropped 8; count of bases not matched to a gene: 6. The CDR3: CASSADRAHEQFF. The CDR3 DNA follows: TGCGCCAGCAGCGCCGACAGGGCCCATGAGCAGTTCTTC.

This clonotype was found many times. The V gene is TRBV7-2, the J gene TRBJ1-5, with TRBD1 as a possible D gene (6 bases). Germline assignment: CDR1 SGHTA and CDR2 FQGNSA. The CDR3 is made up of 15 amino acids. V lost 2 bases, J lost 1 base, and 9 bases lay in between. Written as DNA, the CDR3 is TGTGCCAGCAGCTTAAGAAGGGGGAGCAATCAGCCCCAGCATTTT. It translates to CASSLRRGSNQPQHF.

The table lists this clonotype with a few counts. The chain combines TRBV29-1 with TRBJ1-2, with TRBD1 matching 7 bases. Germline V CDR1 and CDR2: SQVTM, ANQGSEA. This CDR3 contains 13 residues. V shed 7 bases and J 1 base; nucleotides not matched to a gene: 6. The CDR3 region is CSAGTALNYGYTF. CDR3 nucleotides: TGCAGCGCCGGGACAGCTCTTAACTATGGCTACACCTTC.

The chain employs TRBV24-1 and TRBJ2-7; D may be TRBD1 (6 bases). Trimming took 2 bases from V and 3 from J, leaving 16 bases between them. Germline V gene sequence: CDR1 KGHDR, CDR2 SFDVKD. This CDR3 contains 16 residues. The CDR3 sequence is CATSDSTGFSLYEQYF. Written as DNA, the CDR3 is TGTGCCACCAGTGATTCGACAGGATTTTCCCTCTACGAGCAGTACTTC.

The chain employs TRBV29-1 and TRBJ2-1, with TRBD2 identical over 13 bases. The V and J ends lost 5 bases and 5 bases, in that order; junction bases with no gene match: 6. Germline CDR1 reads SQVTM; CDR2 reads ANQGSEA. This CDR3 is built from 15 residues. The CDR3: CSVRTSGSWNNEQFF. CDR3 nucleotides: TGCAGCGTTCGGACTAGCGGGAGCTGGAACAATGAGCAGTTCTTC.

CDR3: CASSEWGWETQYF. DNA for the CDR3: TGTGCCAGCAGTGAATGGGGATGGGAGACCCAGTACTTC. The chain joins TRBV25-1 to TRBJ2-5; D not certain. The V and J ends lost 1 base and 5 bases respectively, with 8 bases between them. CDR1 and CDR2 (germline): MGHDK, SYGVNS. The CDR3 is made up of 13 amino acids.

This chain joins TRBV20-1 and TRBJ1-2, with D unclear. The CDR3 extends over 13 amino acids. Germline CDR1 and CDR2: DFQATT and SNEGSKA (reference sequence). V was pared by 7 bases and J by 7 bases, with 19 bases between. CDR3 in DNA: TGCAGTGTGTCGCAGGTTATAGGGATTGGCTACACCTTC. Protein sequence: CSVSQVIGIGYTF.

CDR3 residues: CASSYSRREGNEQFF. The CDR3 nucleotides read TGCGCCAGCAGCTACTCTCGGCGGGAGGGGAATGAGCAGTTCTTC. The rearrangement uses TRBV5-1 and TRBJ2-1; 9 positions agree with TRBD2. Germline loops: CDR1 SGHRS, CDR2 YFSETQ. The CDR3 spans 15 residues. With 3 bases clipped from V and 7 bases from J, the junction kept 8 bases outside the gene matches.

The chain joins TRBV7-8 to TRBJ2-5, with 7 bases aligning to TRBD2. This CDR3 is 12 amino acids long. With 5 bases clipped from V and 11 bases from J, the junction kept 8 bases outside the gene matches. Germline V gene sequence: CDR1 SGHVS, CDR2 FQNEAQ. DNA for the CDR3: TGTGCCAGCAGCCCGGGACTACCTGAGCAGTACTTC. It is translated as CASSPGLPEQYF.

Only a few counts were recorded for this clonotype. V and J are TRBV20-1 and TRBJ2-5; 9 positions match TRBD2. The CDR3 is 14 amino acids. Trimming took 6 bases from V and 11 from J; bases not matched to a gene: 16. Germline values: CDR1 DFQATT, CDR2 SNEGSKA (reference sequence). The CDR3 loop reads CSALDSGRTNEQYF. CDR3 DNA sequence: TGCAGTGCATTAGATAGCGGGAGAACGAATGAGCAGTACTTC.

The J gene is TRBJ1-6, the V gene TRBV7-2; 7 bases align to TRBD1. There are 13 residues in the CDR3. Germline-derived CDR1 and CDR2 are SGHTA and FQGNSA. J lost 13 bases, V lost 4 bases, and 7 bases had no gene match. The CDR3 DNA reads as TGTGCCAGCAGCTCGGACAGGTCCGGGCCCCTCCACTTT. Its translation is CASSSDRSGPLHF.

The CDR3 coding sequence is TGTGCCAGCAGGTACCGACAGGGTCTGGGTCGGTGGATGAACACTGAAGCTTTCTTT. Protein: CASRYRQGLGRWMNTEAFF. The chain links TRBV21-1 to TRBJ1-1; the tabulated D call, TRBD1, remains unverified against the DNA. TRBV21-1 is recorded as a pseudogene. The CDR3 covers 19 residues.

The DNA for the CDR3 is TGTGCCTGGAGGAAGTCGGGCGAGCAGTACTTC. Protein: CAWRKSGEQYF. The V and J genes are TRBV30 and TRBJ2-7; D uncertain. Trimming shortened V by 3 bases and J by 6 bases, and 9 bases separated the two germline ends. The CDR3 runs 11 residues. Per the germline V gene, CDR1 is GTSNPN and CDR2 is SVGIG (reference sequence). The variable domain in full, completed from reference TRBV30 and TRBJ2-7, reads SQTIHQWPATLVQPVGSPLSLECTVEGTSNPNLYWYRQAAGRGLQLLFYSVGIGQISSEVPQNLSASRPQDRQFILSSKKLLLSDSGFYLCAWRKSGEQYFGPGTRLTVT.

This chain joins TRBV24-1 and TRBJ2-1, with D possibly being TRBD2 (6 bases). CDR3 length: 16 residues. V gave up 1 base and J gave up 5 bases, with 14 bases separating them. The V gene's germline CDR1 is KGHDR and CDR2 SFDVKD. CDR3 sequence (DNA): TGTGCCACCAGTGATTTACGCCTAGCGAGCAACAATGAGCAGTTCTTC. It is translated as CATSDLRLASNNEQFF.

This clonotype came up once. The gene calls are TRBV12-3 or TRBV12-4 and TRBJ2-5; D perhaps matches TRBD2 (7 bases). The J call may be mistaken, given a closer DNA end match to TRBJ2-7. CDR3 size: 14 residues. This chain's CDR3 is CASSFGGALDEQYF. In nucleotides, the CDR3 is TGTGCCAGCAGTTTTGGGGGGGCATTGGACGAGCAGTACTTC.

The CDR3 spells CASSVGGLSDTQYF. In nucleotides, the CDR3 is TGTGCCAGCAGCGTCGGGGGCCTATCAGATACGCAGTATTTT. The rearrangement joins TRBV9 to TRBJ2-3; D could derive from TRBD1 or TRBD2 (6 bases each). CDR3 size: 14 residues. V was shortened by 2 bases and J by 4 bases, with 11 bases between the two germline ends. The germline V gene encodes CDR1 SGDLS and CDR2 YYNGEE.

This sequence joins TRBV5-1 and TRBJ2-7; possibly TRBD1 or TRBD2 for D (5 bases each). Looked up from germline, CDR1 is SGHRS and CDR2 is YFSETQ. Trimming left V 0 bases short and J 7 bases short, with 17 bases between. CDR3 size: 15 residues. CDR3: CASSLGGPRTGEQYF. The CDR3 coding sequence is TGCGCCAGCAGCTTGGGGGGACCTCGGACGGGGGAGCAGTACTTC.

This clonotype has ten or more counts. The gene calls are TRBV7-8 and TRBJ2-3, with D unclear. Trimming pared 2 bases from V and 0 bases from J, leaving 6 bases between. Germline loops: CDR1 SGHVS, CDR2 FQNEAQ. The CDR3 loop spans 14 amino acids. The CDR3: CASSLSPSTDTQYF. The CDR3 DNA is TGTGCCAGCAGCTTAAGTCCTAGCACAGATACGCAGTATTTT.

The CDR3 sequence is CSVTGSSVDYGYTF. The CDR3 region has the DNA TGCAGCGTGACAGGATCTAGCGTGGACTATGGCTACACCTTC. J is TRBJ1-2 and V is TRBV29-1; D perhaps matches TRBD1 (6 bases). The CDR3 loop spans 14 amino acids. The V gene's germline CDR1 is SQVTM and CDR2 ANQGSEA. The V end lost 6 bases, the J end lost 3 bases, and 17 bases lay between the germline ends.

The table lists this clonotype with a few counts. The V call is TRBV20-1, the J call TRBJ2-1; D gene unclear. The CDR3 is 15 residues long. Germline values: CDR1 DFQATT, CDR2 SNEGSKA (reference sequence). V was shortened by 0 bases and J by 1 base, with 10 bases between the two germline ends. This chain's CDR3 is CSARDRLGSYNEQFF. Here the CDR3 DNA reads TGCAGTGCTAGAGATCGTCTAGGTTCCTACAATGAGCAGTTCTTC.

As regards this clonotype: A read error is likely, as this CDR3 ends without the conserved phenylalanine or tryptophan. CDR3 protein: CSARDYGDYGYTL. The CDR3 nucleotides read TGCAGTGCTAGAGATTACGGAGACTATGGCTACACCCTC. The genes are TRBV20-1 and TRBJ1-2; no definite D call. Per the germline V gene, CDR1 is DFQATT and CDR2 is SNEGSKA (reference sequence). This CDR3 spans 13 amino acids. Trimming stripped 0 bases from V and 3 bases from J, with 8 bases between.

The chain's CDR3 is CASSLGSGRAQEQYF. The CDR3 DNA reads TGCGCCAGCAGCTTGGGTAGCGGGAGGGCCCAGGAGCAGTACTTC. This chain links TRBV5-1 with TRBJ2-5; the match to TRBD2 covers 11 bases. V dropped 0 bases and J dropped 11; count of bases not matched to a gene: 9. Germline CDR1 and CDR2: SGHRS and YFSETQ. CDR3 length: 15 residues.

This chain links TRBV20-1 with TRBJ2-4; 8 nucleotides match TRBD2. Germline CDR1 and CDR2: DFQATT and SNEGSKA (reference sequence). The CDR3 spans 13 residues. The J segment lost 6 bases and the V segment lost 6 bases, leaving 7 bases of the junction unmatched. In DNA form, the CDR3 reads TGCAGTGCCACTTCCGGGACTAGAAACATTCAGTACTTC. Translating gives CSATSGTRNIQYF.

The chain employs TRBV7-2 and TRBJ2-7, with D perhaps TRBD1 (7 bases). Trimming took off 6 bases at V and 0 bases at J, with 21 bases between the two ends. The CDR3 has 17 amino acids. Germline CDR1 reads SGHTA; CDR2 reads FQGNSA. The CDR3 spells CASSYRAGQGGSYEQYF. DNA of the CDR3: TGTGCCAGCAGTTACCGCGCCGGGCAGGGGGGCTCCTACGAGCAGTACTTC.

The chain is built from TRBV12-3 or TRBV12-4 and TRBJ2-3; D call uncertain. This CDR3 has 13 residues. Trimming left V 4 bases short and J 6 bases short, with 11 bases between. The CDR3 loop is CASSCEFGDTQYF. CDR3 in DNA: TGTGCCAGCAGTTGCGAGTTCGGGGATACGCAGTATTTT.

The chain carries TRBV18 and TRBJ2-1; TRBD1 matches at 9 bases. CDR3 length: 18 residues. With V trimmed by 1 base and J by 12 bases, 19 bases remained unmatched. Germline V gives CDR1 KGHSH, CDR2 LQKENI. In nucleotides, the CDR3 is TGTGCCAGCTCACCACTCGATATCCGGACAGGGGAGACCCGGGGGCAGTTCTTC. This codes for CASSPLDIRTGETRGQFF.

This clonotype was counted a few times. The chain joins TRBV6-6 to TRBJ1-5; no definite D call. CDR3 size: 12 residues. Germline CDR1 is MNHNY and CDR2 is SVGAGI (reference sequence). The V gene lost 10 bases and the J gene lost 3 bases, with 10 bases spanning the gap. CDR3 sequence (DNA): TGTGCCACTCAGGTCTTCAATCAGCCCCAGCATTTT. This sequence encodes CATQVFNQPQHF.

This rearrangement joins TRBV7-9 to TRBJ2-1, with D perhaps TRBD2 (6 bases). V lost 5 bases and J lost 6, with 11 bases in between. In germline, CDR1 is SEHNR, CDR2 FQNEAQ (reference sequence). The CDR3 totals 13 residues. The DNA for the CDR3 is TGTGCCAGCAGCGCCGGGACTGGCAATGAGCAGTTCTTC. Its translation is CASSAGTGNEQFF.

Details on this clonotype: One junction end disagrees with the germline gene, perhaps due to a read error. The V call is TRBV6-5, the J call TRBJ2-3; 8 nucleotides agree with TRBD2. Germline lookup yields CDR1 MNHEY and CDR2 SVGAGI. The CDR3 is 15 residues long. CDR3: CASSYNGRGTETQYF. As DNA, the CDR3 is TGTGCCAGCAGTTACAACGGGAGGGGCACAGAGACGCAGTATTTT.

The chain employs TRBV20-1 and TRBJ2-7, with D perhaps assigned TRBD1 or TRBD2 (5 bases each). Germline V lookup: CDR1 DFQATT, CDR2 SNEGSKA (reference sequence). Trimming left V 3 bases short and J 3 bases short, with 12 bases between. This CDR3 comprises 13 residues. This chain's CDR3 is CSARGDLNYEQYF. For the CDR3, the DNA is TGCAGTGCTAGGGGGGACCTCAACTACGAGCAGTACTTC.